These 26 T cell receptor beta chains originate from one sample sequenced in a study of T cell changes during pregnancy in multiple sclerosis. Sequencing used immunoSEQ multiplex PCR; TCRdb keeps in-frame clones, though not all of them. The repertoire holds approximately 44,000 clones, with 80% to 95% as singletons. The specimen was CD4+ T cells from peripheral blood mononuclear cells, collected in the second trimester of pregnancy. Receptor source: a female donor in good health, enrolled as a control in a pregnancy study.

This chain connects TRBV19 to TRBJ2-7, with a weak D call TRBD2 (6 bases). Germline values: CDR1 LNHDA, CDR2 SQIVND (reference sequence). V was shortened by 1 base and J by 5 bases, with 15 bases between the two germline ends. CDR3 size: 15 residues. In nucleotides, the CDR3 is TGTGCCAGTAGTATAGCGGTAGCGGCCGGCCACGAGCAGTACTTC. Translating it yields CASSIAVAAGHEQYF.

DNA for the CDR3: TGCGCCAGCAGCTTATGGCGGGGACGTCCCGGGGAGCTGTTTTTT. Translation gives CASSLWRGRPGELFF. This chain connects TRBV5-1 to TRBJ2-2; tentatively, D is TRBD2 (6 bases). CDR1 SGHRS and CDR2 YFSETQ come from the germline V gene. Trimming took off 2 bases at V and 6 bases at J, with 14 bases between the two ends. This CDR3 comprises 15 residues. The whole variable domain, remainder taken from reference TRBV5-1 and TRBJ2-2, is KAGVTQTPRYLIKTRGQQVTLSCSPISGHRSVSWYQQTPGQGLQFLFEYFSETQRNKGNFPGRFSGRQFSNSRSEMNVSTLELGDSALYLCASSLWRGRPGELFFGEGSRLTVL.

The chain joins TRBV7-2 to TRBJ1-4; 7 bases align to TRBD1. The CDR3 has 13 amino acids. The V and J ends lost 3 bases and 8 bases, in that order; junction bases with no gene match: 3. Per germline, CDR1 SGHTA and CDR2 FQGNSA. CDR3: CASSFDREEKLFF. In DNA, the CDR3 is TGTGCCAGCAGCTTTGACAGGGAAGAAAAACTGTTTTTT.

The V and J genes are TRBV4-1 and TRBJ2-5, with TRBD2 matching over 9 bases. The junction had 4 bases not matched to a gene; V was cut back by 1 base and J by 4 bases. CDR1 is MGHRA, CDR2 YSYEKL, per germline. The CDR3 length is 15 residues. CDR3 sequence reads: CASSQGSGSGETQYF. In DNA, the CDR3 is TGCGCCAGCAGCCAAGGTAGCGGGAGCGGAGAGACCCAGTACTTC.

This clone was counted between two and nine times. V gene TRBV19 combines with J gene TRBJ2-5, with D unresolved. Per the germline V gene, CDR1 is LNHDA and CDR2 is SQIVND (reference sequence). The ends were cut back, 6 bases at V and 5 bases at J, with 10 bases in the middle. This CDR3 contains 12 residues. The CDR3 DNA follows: TGTGCCAGTAGCAACCACGGGGAGACCCAGTACTTC. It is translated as CASSNHGETQYF.

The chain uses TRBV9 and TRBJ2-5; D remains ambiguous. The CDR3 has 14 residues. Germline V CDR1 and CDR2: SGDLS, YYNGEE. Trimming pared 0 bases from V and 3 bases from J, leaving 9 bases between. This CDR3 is CASSVGGGKETQYF. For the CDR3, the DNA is TGTGCCAGCAGCGTAGGTGGCGGTAAAGAGACCCAGTACTTC.

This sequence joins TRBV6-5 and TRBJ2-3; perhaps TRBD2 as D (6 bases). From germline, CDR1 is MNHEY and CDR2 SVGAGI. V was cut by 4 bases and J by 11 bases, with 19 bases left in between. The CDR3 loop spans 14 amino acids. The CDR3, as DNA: TGTGCCAGCAGTTTCGGTGCTAGCGATTTGAAGCAGTATTTT. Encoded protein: CASSFGASDLKQYF.

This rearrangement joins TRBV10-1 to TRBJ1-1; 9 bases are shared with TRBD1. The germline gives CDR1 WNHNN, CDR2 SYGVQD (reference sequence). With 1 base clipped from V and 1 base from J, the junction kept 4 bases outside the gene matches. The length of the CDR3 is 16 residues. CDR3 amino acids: CASSEYRGLRNTEAFF. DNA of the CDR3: TGCGCCAGCAGTGAGTACAGGGGGCTCAGGAACACTGAAGCTTTCTTT.

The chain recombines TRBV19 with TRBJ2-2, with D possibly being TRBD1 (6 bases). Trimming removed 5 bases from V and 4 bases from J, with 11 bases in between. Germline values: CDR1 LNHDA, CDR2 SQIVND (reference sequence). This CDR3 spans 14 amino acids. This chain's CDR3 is CASSFTGSTGELFF. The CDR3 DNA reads TGTGCCAGTAGTTTTACAGGGTCCACCGGGGAGCTGTTTTTT. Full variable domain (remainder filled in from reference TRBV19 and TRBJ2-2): DGGITQSPKYLFRKEGQNVTLSCEQNLNHDAMYWYRQDPGQGLRLIYYSQIVNDFQKGDIAEGYSVSREKKESFPLTVTSAQKNPTAFYLCASSFTGSTGELFFGEGSRLTVL.

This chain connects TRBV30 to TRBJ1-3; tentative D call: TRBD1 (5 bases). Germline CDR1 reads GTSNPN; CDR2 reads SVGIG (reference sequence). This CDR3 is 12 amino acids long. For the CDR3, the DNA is TGTGCTCTGGGGCGAACTGGAAACACCATATATTTT. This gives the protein CALGRTGNTIYF.

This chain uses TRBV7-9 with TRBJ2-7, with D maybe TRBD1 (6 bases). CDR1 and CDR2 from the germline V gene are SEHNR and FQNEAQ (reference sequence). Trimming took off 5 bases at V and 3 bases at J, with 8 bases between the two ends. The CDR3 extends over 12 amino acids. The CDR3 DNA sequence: TGTGCCAGCAGCAGGACAGACTACGAGCAGTACTTC. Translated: CASSRTDYEQYF.

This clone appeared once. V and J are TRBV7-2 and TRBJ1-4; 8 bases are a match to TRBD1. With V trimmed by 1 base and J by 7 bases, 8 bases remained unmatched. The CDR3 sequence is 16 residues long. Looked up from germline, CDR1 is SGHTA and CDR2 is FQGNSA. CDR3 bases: TGTGCCAGCAGCTTAGTCTCAGGACAGGGAGGTGAAAAACTGTTTTTT. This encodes CASSLVSGQGGEKLFF.

The DNA of the CDR3 is TGTGCCAGCAGTTCCGGACTAGTAGGCCAAGAGACCCAGTACTTC. This gives the protein CASSSGLVGQETQYF. The genes are TRBV5-8 and TRBJ2-5; 7 bases fit TRBD2. V was clipped by 5 bases and J by 1 base; unmatched bases: 8. From germline, CDR1 is SGHTS and CDR2 YDEGEE. The CDR3 totals 15 residues. Variable domain in full (rest from reference TRBV5-8 and TRBJ2-5): EAGVTQSPTHLIKTRGQQATLRCSPISGHTSVYWYQQALGLGLQFLLWYDEGEERNRGNFPPRFSGRQFPNYSSELNVNALELEDSALYLCASSSGLVGQETQYFGPGTRLLVL.

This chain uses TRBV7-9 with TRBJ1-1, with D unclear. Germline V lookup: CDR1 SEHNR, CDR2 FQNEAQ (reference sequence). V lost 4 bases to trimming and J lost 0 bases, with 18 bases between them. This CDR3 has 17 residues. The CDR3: CASSSGGRTHMNTEAFF. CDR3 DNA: TGTGCCAGCAGCTCGGGAGGCAGAACCCACATGAACACTGAAGCTTTCTTT. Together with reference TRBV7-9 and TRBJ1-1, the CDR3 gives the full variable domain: DTGVSQNPRHKITKRGQNVTFRCDPISEHNRLYWYRQTLGQGPEFLTYFQNEAQLEKSRLLSDRFSAERPKGSFSTLEIQRTEQGDSAMYLCASSSGGRTHMNTEAFFGQGTRLTVV.

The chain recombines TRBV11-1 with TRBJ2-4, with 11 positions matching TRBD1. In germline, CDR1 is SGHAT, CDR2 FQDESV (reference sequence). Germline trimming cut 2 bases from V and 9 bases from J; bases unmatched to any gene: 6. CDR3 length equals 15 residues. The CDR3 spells CASSLRRDRGVIQYF. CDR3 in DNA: TGTGCCAGCAGCTTACGCCGGGACAGGGGGGTCATTCAGTACTTC.

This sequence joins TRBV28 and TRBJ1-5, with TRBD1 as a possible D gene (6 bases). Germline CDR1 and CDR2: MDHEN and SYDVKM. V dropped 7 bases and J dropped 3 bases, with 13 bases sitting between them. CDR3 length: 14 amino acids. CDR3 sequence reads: CASKQGSVNQPQHF. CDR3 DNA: TGTGCCAGCAAACAGGGCTCAGTCAATCAGCCCCAGCATTTT.

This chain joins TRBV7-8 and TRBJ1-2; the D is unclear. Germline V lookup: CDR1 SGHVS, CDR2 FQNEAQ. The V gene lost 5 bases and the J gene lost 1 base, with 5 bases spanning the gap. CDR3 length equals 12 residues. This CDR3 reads CASSPVNYGYTF. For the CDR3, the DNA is TGTGCCAGCAGCCCCGTTAACTATGGCTACACCTTC.

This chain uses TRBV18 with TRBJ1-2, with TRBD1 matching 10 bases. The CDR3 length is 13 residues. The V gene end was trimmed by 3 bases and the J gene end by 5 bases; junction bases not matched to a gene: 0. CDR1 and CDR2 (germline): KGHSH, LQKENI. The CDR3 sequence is CASSPDRGYGYTF. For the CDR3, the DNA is TGTGCCAGCTCACCGGACAGGGGGTATGGCTACACCTTC.

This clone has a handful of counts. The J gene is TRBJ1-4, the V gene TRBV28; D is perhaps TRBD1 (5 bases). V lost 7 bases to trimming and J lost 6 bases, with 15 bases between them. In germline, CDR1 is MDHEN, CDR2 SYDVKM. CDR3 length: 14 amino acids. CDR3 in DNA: TGTGCCAGCACCCTGGGGGGGAGGGATGAAAAACTGTTTTTT. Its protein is CASTLGGRDEKLFF.

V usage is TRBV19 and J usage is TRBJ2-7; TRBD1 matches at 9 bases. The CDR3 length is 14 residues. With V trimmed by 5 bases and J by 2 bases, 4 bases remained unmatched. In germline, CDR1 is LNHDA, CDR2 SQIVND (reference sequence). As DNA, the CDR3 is TGTGCCAGTAGTCCGGACAGGGGTACCTACGAGCAGTACTTC. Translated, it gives CASSPDRGTYEQYF.

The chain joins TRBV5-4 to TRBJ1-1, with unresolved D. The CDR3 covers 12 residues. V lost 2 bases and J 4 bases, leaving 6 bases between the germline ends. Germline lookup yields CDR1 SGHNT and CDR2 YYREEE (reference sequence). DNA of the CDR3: TGTGCCAGCAGCTTTGAGGGCACTGAAGCTTTCTTT. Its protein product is CASSFEGTEAFF.

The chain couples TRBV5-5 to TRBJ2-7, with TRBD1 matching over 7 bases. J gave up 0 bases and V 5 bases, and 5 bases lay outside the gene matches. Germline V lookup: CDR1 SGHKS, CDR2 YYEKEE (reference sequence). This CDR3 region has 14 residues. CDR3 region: CASRRQGGSYEQYF. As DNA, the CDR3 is TGTGCCAGCAGGAGACAGGGCGGCTCCTACGAGCAGTACTTC.

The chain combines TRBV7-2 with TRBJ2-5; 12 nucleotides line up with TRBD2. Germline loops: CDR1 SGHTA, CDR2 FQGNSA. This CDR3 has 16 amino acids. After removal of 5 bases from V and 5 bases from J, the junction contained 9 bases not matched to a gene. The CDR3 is CASSNVLAGGGETQYF. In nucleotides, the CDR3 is TGTGCCAGCAGCAATGTACTAGCGGGAGGAGGGGAGACCCAGTACTTC.

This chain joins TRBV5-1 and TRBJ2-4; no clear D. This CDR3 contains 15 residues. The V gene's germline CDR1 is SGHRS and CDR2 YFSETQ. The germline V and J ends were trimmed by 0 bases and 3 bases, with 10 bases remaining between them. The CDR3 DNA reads TGCGCCAGCAGCTTGGAGTCCTATGGCAAAAACATTCAGTACTTC. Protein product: CASSLESYGKNIQYF.

CDR3 sequence: CAWSVPGGRNTIYF. CDR3 nucleotide sequence: TGTGCCTGGAGTGTACCAGGGGGGCGAAACACCATATATTTT. This chain connects TRBV30 to TRBJ1-3; 7 bases map to TRBD1. Germline V gene sequence: CDR1 GTSNPN, CDR2 SVGIG (reference sequence). Losses at the gene ends were 0 bases for V and 5 bases for J; bases not matched to a gene: 4. The CDR3 consists of 14 residues. Full variable domain (missing parts from reference TRBV30 and TRBJ1-3): SQTIHQWPATLVQPVGSPLSLECTVEGTSNPNLYWYRQAAGRGLQLLFYSVGIGQISSEVPQNLSASRPQDRQFILSSKKLLLSDSGFYLCAWSVPGGRNTIYFGEGSWLTVV.

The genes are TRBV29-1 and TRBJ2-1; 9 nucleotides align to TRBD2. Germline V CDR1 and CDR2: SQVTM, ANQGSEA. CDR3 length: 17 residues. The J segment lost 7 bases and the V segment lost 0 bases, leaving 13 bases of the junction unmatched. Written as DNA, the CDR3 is TGCAGCGTTGAAGACTATGGAGGGACTAGCCGAGGGAATGAGCAGTTCTTC. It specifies CSVEDYGGTSRGNEQFF.